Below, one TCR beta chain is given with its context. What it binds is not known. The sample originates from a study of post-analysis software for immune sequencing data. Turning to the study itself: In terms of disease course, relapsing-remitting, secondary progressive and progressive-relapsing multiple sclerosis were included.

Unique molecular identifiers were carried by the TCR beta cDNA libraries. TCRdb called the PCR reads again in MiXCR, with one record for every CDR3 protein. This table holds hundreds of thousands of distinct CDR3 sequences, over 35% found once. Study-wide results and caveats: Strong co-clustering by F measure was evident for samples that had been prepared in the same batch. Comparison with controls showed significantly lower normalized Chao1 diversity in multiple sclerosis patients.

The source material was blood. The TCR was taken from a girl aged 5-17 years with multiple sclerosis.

CDR3 loop: CASSFRGGPSSYNEQFF. The CDR3 nucleotides are TGTGCCAGCAGTTTCAGAGGGGGCCCTAGCTCCTACAATGAGCAGTTCTTC. The chain recombines TRBV12-3 or TRBV12-4 with TRBJ2-1, with TRBD1 identical over 7 bases. The CDR3 covers 17 residues. V shed 3 bases, J shed 0 bases, and the junction held 8 bases outside the gene matches.